Below, 26 T cell receptor beta chains from the same sample are listed, as sequenced in a study of T-cell memory formation after mild COVID-19. In TCRdb, the 5' RACE reads were re-called with MiXCR into one record per CDR3 protein. The table lists about 560,000 distinct CDR3 sequences, approximately 21% of them singletons, with around 9.2% in the top ten. What was sequenced was PBMCs or a T cell subset sorted from them (not recorded which). These receptors all stem from an adult woman who had mild COVID-19 (a few samples of this study predate the infection). Cell type and time point are not known.

The rearrangement uses TRBV18 and TRBJ2-7; 8 bases map to TRBD2. The J segment lost 1 base and the V segment lost 3 bases, leaving 14 bases of the junction unmatched. The CDR3 loop spans 18 amino acids. The germline V gene encodes CDR1 KGHSH and CDR2 LQKENI. The CDR3 sequence: CASSPVRGGAGESYEQYF. CDR3 sequence (DNA): TGTGCCAGCTCACCCGTCCGGGGTGGAGCGGGAGAGTCCTACGAGCAGTACTTC. Full variable domain (missing parts from reference TRBV18 and TRBJ2-7): NAGVMQNPRHLVRRRGQEARLRCSPMKGHSHVYWYRQLPEEGLKFMVYLQKENIIDESGMPKERFSAEFPKEGPSILRIQQVVRGDSAAYFCASSPVRGGAGESYEQYFGPGTRLTVT.

This clonotype has at least ten counts. The DNA of the CDR3 is TGTGCCAGCAGCAAACAAAAACTCTGGGAGACCCAGTACTTC. This translates into CASSKQKLWETQYF. This chain links TRBV7-7 with TRBJ2-5, with D unresolved. V gave up 5 bases and J gave up 5 bases, with 15 bases separating them. Germline V CDR1 and CDR2: SSHAT, FNYEAQ (reference sequence). The length of the CDR3 is 14 residues. Complete variable domain (other parts from reference TRBV7-7 and TRBJ2-5): GAGVSQSPRYKVTKRGQDVTLRCDPISSHATLYWYQQALGQGPEFLTYFNYEAQPDKSGLPSDRFSAERPEGSISTLTIQRTEQRDSAMYRCASSKQKLWETQYFGPGTRLLVL.

The chain is built from TRBV20-1 and TRBJ1-1; D may be TRBD1 (5 bases). The CDR3 is 13 amino acids. Germline loops: CDR1 DFQATT, CDR2 SNEGSKA (reference sequence). Trimming shortened V by 0 bases and J by 3 bases, and 8 bases separated the two germline ends. This chain's CDR3 is CSAREIRDTEAFF. DNA for the CDR3: TGCAGTGCTAGAGAGATCAGGGACACTGAAGCTTTCTTT.

This clonotype appeared a few times. V is TRBV10-3 and J is TRBJ2-3; 9 nucleotides line up with TRBD2. V lost 9 bases, J lost 5 bases, and 6 bases stayed unmatched. This CDR3 contains 13 residues. The germline V gene has CDR1 ENHRY and CDR2 SYGVKD. The CDR3 DNA reads as TGTGCCATTGGCGGGAGGGCCCAAGATACGCAGTATTTT. The encoded protein is CAIGGRAQDTQYF.

V usage is TRBV6-5 and J usage is TRBJ1-6, with 10 bases fitting TRBD1. Germline V gene data show CDR1 as MNHEY and CDR2 as SVGAGI. V was clipped by 6 bases and J by 9 bases; unmatched bases: 8. CDR3 length: 15 amino acids. CDR3 DNA: TGTGCCAGCAGCGATGGACAGGGGGTAGGTTCACCCCTCCACTTT. Translated, it gives CASSDGQGVGSPLHF.

This clonotype turned up a few times. The CDR3 DNA sequence: TGTGCCAGCAGTGGGGATGGAGGGGCAGGGGAGTGCAGGTGGCATTTT. This gives the protein CASSGDGGAGECRWHF. V gene TRBV14 combines with J gene TRBJ1-5, with D possibly being TRBD1 (6 bases). CDR3 length equals 16 residues. Trimming cost V 6 bases and J 15 bases, with 30 bases left between them. Germline CDR1 and CDR2: SGHDN and FVKESK.

This chain joins TRBV6-5 and TRBJ1-1; D unclear. The CDR3 is made up of 14 amino acids. The germline V gene encodes CDR1 MNHEY and CDR2 SVGAGI. V was trimmed by 6 bases and J by 1 base, leaving 12 bases between them. CDR3 coding DNA: TGTGCCAGCAGGCTAACCGGGTCGAACACTGAAGCTTTCTTT. This translates into CASRLTGSNTEAFF.

This clonotype was counted a few times. The V and J genes are TRBV5-1 and TRBJ1-5; D is unclear. Germline assignment: CDR1 SGHRS and CDR2 YFSETQ. V was shortened by 3 bases and J by 1 base, with 14 bases between the two germline ends. The CDR3 is 16 residues long. CDR3 residues: CASSSGSEESNQPQHF. The CDR3 DNA is TGCGCCAGCAGCTCGGGGAGTGAGGAAAGCAATCAGCCCCAGCATTTT.

This clonotype turned up a few times. The rearrangement joins TRBV7-9 to TRBJ1-1; 11 nucleotides agree with TRBD1. The trim removed 5 bases at V and 6 bases at J, leaving 5 bases unmatched. This CDR3 contains 14 residues. Per the germline V gene, CDR1 is SEHNR and CDR2 is FQNEAQ (reference sequence). The CDR3 spells CASSIPGQGAEAFF. As DNA, the CDR3 is TGTGCCAGCAGCATTCCGGGACAGGGGGCTGAAGCTTTCTTT.

The chain joins TRBV19 to TRBJ1-1; 8 bases map to TRBD1. J gave up 0 bases and V 5 bases, and 8 bases lay outside the gene matches. CDR3 length: 16 amino acids. Germline V gene sequence: CDR1 LNHDA, CDR2 SQIVND (reference sequence). CDR3 nucleotide sequence: TGTGCCAGTAGTCGCGGGACAGGCTTTTTGAACACTGAAGCTTTCTTT. Its protein is CASSRGTGFLNTEAFF.

The sample holds a few counts of this clonotype. The chain uses TRBV4-1 and TRBJ1-1; 11 bases align to TRBD1. CDR3 size: 15 residues. Per germline, CDR1 MGHRA and CDR2 YSYEKL. V gave up 0 bases and J gave up 6 bases; unmatched junction bases: 3. CDR3 DNA: TGCGCCAGCAGCCAAGACGGGACAGGGGGGCCTGAAGCTTTCTTT. This gives the protein CASSQDGTGGPEAFF.

A few counts support this clonotype. The chain joins TRBV7-2 to TRBJ1-5; D is undetermined. Germline V CDR1 and CDR2: SGHTA, FQGNSA. The ends were cut back, 4 bases at V and 4 bases at J, with 5 bases in the middle. This CDR3 spans 12 amino acids. CDR3: CASSSMNQPQHF. CDR3 DNA: TGTGCCAGCAGCTCGATGAATCAGCCCCAGCATTTT.

This clonotype has only a few counts. The V and J genes are TRBV7-2 and TRBJ2-4; 13 bases agree with TRBD2. This CDR3 contains 17 residues. CDR1 SGHTA and CDR2 FQGNSA come from the germline V gene. The V gene end was trimmed by 1 base and the J gene end by 11 bases; junction bases not matched to a gene: 11. CDR3 nucleotide sequence: TGTGCCAGCAGCTTAGAACGAGGGACTAGCGGGAAGGGTGTTCAGTACTTC. It encodes CASSLERGTSGKGVQYF.

The sample holds a few counts of this clonotype. The chain employs TRBV5-1 and TRBJ2-1; D not resolved. Germline lookup yields CDR1 SGHRS and CDR2 YFSETQ. V was pared by 0 bases and J by 10 bases, with 8 bases between. The CDR3 loop spans 12 amino acids. The CDR3 region is CASSLDWREQFF. In DNA, the CDR3 is TGCGCCAGCAGCTTGGACTGGCGGGAGCAGTTCTTC.

There are a few counts of this clonotype. The chain joins TRBV18 to TRBJ2-7, with a possible D match to TRBD1 (7 bases). This CDR3 has 15 residues. Germline V gene lookup returns CDR1 KGHSH and CDR2 LQKENI. V gave up 2 bases and J gave up 4 bases, with 15 bases separating them. The CDR3 DNA is TGTGCCAGCTCACCAACCTACCAGGGGGGATACGAGCAGTACTTC. Protein sequence: CASSPTYQGGYEQYF.

The chain employs TRBV10-3 and TRBJ2-7; the D gene is possibly TRBD2 (5 bases). Germline CDR1 and CDR2: ENHRY and SYGVKD. The V end lost 2 bases, the J end lost 0 bases, and 5 bases lay between the germline ends. The CDR3 sequence is 13 residues long. The CDR3 region is CAISETSSYEQYF. CDR3 DNA: TGTGCCATCAGTGAGACTAGCTCCTACGAGCAGTACTTC.

The chain combines TRBV6-1 with TRBJ1-1; no clear D. V gave up 5 bases and J gave up 0 bases, with 13 bases separating them. Per germline, CDR1 MNHNS and CDR2 SASEGT. The CDR3 has 15 residues. The CDR3 loop is CASSPGPVMNTEAFF. CDR3 nucleotide sequence: TGTGCCAGCAGTCCCGGACCGGTTATGAACACTGAAGCTTTCTTT.

This clonotype was seen a few times. The gene calls are TRBV7-9 and TRBJ2-5, with TRBD1 matching 8 bases. This CDR3 is 15 amino acids long. J was trimmed by 5 bases and V by 5 bases; bases with no gene match: 10. Germline loops: CDR1 SEHNR, CDR2 FQNEAQ (reference sequence). CDR3 bases: TGTGCCAGCAGCCTAGACAGGGGATCGATGGAGACCCAGTACTTC. This sequence encodes CASSLDRGSMETQYF.

This clonotype was picked up one time. V and J are TRBV19 and TRBJ2-4, with D possibly matching TRBD2 (5 bases). There are 16 residues in the CDR3. The germline V and J ends were trimmed by 4 bases and 0 bases, with 13 bases remaining between them. CDR1 and CDR2 from the germline V gene are LNHDA and SQIVND (reference sequence). This chain's CDR3 is CASSTPPGLAKNIQYF. Written as DNA, the CDR3 is TGTGCCAGTAGTACCCCCCCCGGACTAGCCAAAAACATTCAGTACTTC.

This clonotype has more than one count but fewer than ten. The V gene is TRBV5-4, the J gene TRBJ2-3, with D perhaps assigned TRBD1 or TRBD2 (6 bases each). Germline-derived CDR1 and CDR2 are SGHNT and YYREEE (reference sequence). The length of the CDR3 is 13 residues. The CDR3 coding sequence is TGTGTAAATGGGGGGCCCGACACAGATACGCAGTATTTT. This translates into CVNGGPDTDTQYF.

V usage is TRBV10-3 and J usage is TRBJ2-7; D ambiguous. The germline V gene has CDR1 ENHRY and CDR2 SYGVKD. With 0 bases removed from V and 7 bases from J, the gap between germline ends came to 13 bases. The CDR3 runs to 14 residues. CDR3: CAISESMSLGEQYF. CDR3 bases: TGTGCCATCAGTGAGTCAATGTCGTTAGGGGAGCAGTACTTC.

This rearrangement joins TRBV2 to TRBJ2-3; either TRBD1 or TRBD2 may fit D (5 bases each). The CDR3 runs to 15 residues. Trimming took 6 bases from V and 6 from J, leaving 19 bases between them. Germline CDR1 reads SNHLY; CDR2 reads FYNNEI. CDR3 in amino acids: CASSVGTSSADTQYF. DNA of the CDR3: TGTGCCAGCAGCGTGGGGACCTCCTCTGCCGATACGCAGTATTTT.

A few counts support this clonotype. V is TRBV6-5 and J is TRBJ2-5, with a tentative D call TRBD2 (7 bases). The ends were cut back, 2 bases at V and 5 bases at J, with 15 bases in the middle. Germline V gene data show CDR1 as MNHEY and CDR2 as SVGAGI. There are 15 residues in the CDR3. CDR3 nucleotide sequence: TGTGCCAGCAGTTACGCTAGCGGAGGGGGGGAGACCCAGTACTTC. The encoded protein is CASSYASGGGETQYF.

This clonotype was observed a handful of times. The chain has TRBV10-3 and TRBJ1-4, with a possible D match to TRBD1 (6 bases). The CDR3 consists of 13 residues. The V gene's germline CDR1 is ENHRY and CDR2 SYGVKD. Trimming took off 6 bases at V and 3 bases at J, with 8 bases between the two ends. The CDR3 sequence: CAISRQANEKLFF. The CDR3, as DNA: TGTGCCATCAGCCGACAGGCTAATGAAAAACTGTTTTTT.

J is TRBJ2-3 and V is TRBV29-1; D is unclear. Germline CDR1 reads SQVTM; CDR2 reads ANQGSEA. V gave up 0 bases and J gave up 4 bases, with 5 bases separating them. The CDR3 contains 12 residues. The CDR3 loop is CSVEERADTQYF. The CDR3, as DNA: TGCAGCGTTGAAGAGCGAGCAGATACGCAGTATTTT.

This clonotype was counted a few times. The CDR3 is CASSQDRADREQYF. DNA of the CDR3: TGCGCCAGCAGCCAAGATAGGGCTGACCGGGAGCAGTACTTC. V and J are TRBV4-3 and TRBJ2-7; no definite D call. CDR1 LGHNA and CDR2 YSLEER come from the germline V gene. The length of the CDR3 is 14 residues. Deletions cut 0 bases from V and 7 bases from J, with 13 bases between.